This entry is about one T cell receptor (beta chain). Its cognate antigen is unknown. These data belong to a study of T cell responses to AZD1222 COVID-19 vaccine. Only in-frame clones appear in the TCRdb table, and some are missing; sequencing was by immunoSEQ multiplex PCR. The data contain around 140,000 clones, about 93% of them singletons. Study results and caveats: Vaccine-associated CD4 TCRs ranged over spike, dominating at 160-218 and 743-854.

V shed 4 bases and J 7 bases; nucleotides not matched to a gene: 3. CDR3 length equals 13 residues. Germline CDR1 and CDR2: SGHAT and FQNNGV. The material sequenced was peripheral blood, taken on day 0 of AZD1222 vaccination. J is TRBJ2-2 and V is TRBV11-2; 7 bases line up with TRBD1. The TCR sequence derives from an adult in good health. This chain's CDR3 is CASSSQGFGELFF. The CDR3 bases are TGTGCCAGCAGCTCACAGGGGTTCGGGGAGCTGTTTTTT.